The table lists the clone carrying this T cell receptor beta chain with a few counts. Its antigen is unidentified. The sample originates from a study of vaccination and CD4 T cells after COVID-19. The CDR3 length is 15 residues. CDR1 and CDR2 (germline): SGHAT, FQDESV (reference sequence). J was trimmed by 4 bases and V by 2 bases; bases with no gene match: 5. The Oncomine TCR Beta short-read assay was applied to DNA of cultured CD4+ T cells. TCRdb re-analysed the PCR reads in MiXCR, keeping a single row per CDR3 protein. The sample contains under 15,000 distinct CDR3 sequences, approximately 54% of which appear only once. Treatment noted: roughly ten-day PBMC culture with coronavirus spike peptide pools or control peptides (ViraFEST assay).

This TCR was sampled from a human donor with COVID-19. The chain has TRBV11-1 and TRBJ2-1; 7 bases are a match to TRBD2. The material sequenced was cultured CD4+ T cells from blood, taken after SARS-CoV-2 vaccination. This CDR3 is CASSLLRGSYNEQFF. As DNA, the CDR3 is TGTGCCAGCAGCTTATTGCGGGGGTCGTACAATGAGCAGTTCTTC.